A single sample is the source of the 8 T cell receptor beta chains below, sequenced in a study of T-cell memory formation after mild COVID-19. TCRdb itself ran the 5' RACE reads through MiXCR, one entry per CDR3 protein. The data contain some 600,000 distinct CDR3 sequences, approximately 15% of them singletons. Sequencing input: PBMCs or a T cell subset sorted from them (not recorded which). The receptors shown here come from an adult woman who had mild COVID-19 (a few samples of this study predate the infection). Cell type and time point are not known.

This rearrangement joins TRBV30 to TRBJ1-5; D is uncertain. Trimming cost V 3 bases and J 0 bases, with 15 bases left between them. This CDR3 has 16 residues. The germline V gene encodes CDR1 GTSNPN and CDR2 SVGIG (reference sequence). This CDR3 is CAWRAVQRASNQPQHF. The CDR3 region has the DNA TGTGCCTGGAGGGCGGTACAGCGAGCTAGCAATCAGCCCCAGCATTTT.

This clonotype occurred a few times. The rearrangement uses TRBV25-1 and TRBJ2-2; 7 bases align to TRBD1. V shed 4 bases and J 4 bases; nucleotides not matched to a gene: 6. The CDR3 has 15 amino acids. Germline-derived CDR1 and CDR2 are MGHDK and SYGVNS. CDR3 region: CASSGQGYVTGELFF. Here the CDR3 DNA reads TGTGCCAGCAGTGGACAGGGTTATGTCACCGGGGAGCTGTTTTTT. The entire variable domain, with the rest obtained from reference TRBV25-1 and TRBJ2-2, is as follows: EADIYQTPRYLVIGTGKKITLECSQTMGHDKMYWYQQDPGMELHLIHYSYGVNSTEKGDLSSESTVSRIRTEHFPLTLESARPSHTSQYLCASSGQGYVTGELFFGEGSRLTVL.

V usage is TRBV7-3 and J usage is TRBJ1-1; TRBD1 might be the D (5 bases). Germline V gene lookup returns CDR1 SGHTA and CDR2 FQGTGA. This CDR3 is built from 13 residues. With 8 bases removed from V and 5 bases from J, the gap between germline ends came to 15 bases. CDR3 sequence reads: CASGAGRKTEAFF. The CDR3, as DNA: TGTGCCAGCGGGGCAGGGAGAAAGACTGAAGCTTTCTTT.

The chain combines TRBV7-8 with TRBJ1-2; no clear D gene. CDR3 length: 16 residues. From germline, CDR1 is SGHVS and CDR2 FQNEAQ. Trimming took off 1 base at V and 4 bases at J, with 16 bases between the two ends. CDR3 bases: TGTGCCAGCAGCTTAGAAATAGCAGGACGGACCTATGGCTACACCTTC. This sequence encodes CASSLEIAGRTYGYTF.

The chain employs TRBV9 and TRBJ2-7; no firm D call. The V gene's germline CDR1 is SGDLS and CDR2 YYNGEE. Trimming shortened V by 2 bases and J by 2 bases, and 8 bases separated the two germline ends. There are 13 residues in the CDR3. In DNA, the CDR3 is TGTGCCAGCAGCGTTGGTCTTACCTACGAGCAGTACTTC. This sequence encodes CASSVGLTYEQYF. Using reference TRBV9 and TRBJ2-7 for the parts outside the CDR3, the full variable domain is DSGVTQTPKHLITATGQRVTLRCSPRSGDLSVYWYQQSLDQGLQFLIQYYNGEERAKGNILERFSAQQFPDLHSELNLSSLELGDSALYFCASSVGLTYEQYFGPGTRLTVT.

In this sample, this clonotype turned up many times. The rearrangement uses TRBV6-6 and TRBJ1-1; D is unresolved. The CDR3 has 16 residues. CDR1 MNHNY and CDR2 SVGAGI come from the germline V gene (reference sequence). V was shortened by 0 bases and J by 1 base, with 12 bases between the two germline ends. CDR3 sequence reads: CASSYSRSAGNTEAFF. CDR3 bases: TGTGCCAGCAGTTACTCGAGGAGCGCAGGGAACACTGAAGCTTTCTTT.

This clonotype appeared a few times. V and J are TRBV5-1 and TRBJ1-1; 9 bases line up with TRBD1. In germline, CDR1 is SGHRS, CDR2 YFSETQ. The V and J ends lost 4 bases and 3 bases, in that order; junction bases with no gene match: 4. This CDR3 region has 14 residues. Here the CDR3 reads CASSPRTGDTEAFF. The CDR3 DNA sequence: TGCGCCAGCAGCCCTAGGACAGGGGACACTGAAGCTTTCTTT. Looking up the rest from reference TRBV5-1 and TRBJ1-1 gives the full variable domain: KAGVTQTPRYLIKTRGQQVTLSCSPISGHRSVSWYQQTPGQGLQFLFEYFSETQRNKGNFPGRFSGRQFSNSRSEMNVSTLELGDSALYLCASSPRTGDTEAFFGQGTRLTVV.

This clonotype was recorded a few times. V is TRBV5-1 and J is TRBJ2-7; possibly TRBD2 for D (6 bases). Germline CDR1 SGHRS, CDR2 YFSETQ. Trimming took off 0 bases at V and 2 bases at J, with 18 bases between the two ends. This CDR3 region has 17 residues. The CDR3 DNA reads TGCGCCAGCAGCTTGGCAACCGGGGGAACGAGGACCTACGAGCAGTACTTC. This gives the protein CASSLATGGTRTYEQYF.